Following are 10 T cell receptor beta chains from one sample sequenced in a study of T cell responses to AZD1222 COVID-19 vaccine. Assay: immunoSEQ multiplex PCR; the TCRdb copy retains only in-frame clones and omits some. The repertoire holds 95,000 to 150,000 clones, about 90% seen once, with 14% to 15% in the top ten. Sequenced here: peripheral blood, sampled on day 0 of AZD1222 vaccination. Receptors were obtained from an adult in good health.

CDR3: CASSLQQPRSDGYTF. The CDR3 bases are TGTGCCAGCAGCTTACAGCAACCCCGTTCGGATGGCTACACCTTC. This chain uses TRBV7-2 with TRBJ1-2; D is unclear. Per germline, CDR1 SGHTA and CDR2 FQGNSA. V was clipped by 2 bases and J by 6 bases, with 16 bases between them. The CDR3 sequence is 15 residues long.

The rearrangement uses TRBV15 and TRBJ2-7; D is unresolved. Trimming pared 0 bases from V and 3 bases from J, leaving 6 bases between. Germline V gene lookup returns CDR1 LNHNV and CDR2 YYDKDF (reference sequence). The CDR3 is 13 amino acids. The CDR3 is CATSRDLGYEQYF. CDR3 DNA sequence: TGTGCCACCAGCAGAGATCTGGGCTACGAGCAGTACTTC. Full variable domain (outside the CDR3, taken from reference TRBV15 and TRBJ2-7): DAMVIQNPRYQVTQFGKPVTLSCSQTLNHNVMYWYQQKSSQAPKLLFHYYDKDFNNEADTPDNFQSRRPNTSFCFLDIRSPGLGDTAMYLCATSRDLGYEQYFGPGTRLTVT.

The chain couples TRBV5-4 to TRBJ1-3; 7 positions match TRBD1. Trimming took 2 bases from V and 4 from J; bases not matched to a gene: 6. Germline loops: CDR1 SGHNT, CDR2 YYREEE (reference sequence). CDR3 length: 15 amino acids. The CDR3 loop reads CASSFSTGPGNTIYF. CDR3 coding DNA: TGTGCCAGCAGCTTCTCGACAGGGCCCGGAAACACCATATATTTT.

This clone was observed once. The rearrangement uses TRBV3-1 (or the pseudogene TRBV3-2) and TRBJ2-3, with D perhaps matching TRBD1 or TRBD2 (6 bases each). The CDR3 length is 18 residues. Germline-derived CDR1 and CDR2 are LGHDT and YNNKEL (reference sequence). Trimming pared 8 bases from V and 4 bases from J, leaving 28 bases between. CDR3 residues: CASLHGLVLGGRADTQYF. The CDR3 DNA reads TGTGCCAGCCTGCACGGGCTCGTGCTGGGGGGCCGTGCAGATACGCAGTATTTT.

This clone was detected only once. Here the CDR3 DNA reads TGCGCCAGCAGTGAGTCTTTACAGCCCCAGCATTTT. This gives the protein CASSESLQPQHF. V usage is TRBV10-1 and J usage is TRBJ1-5; no reliable D call. Germline-derived CDR1 and CDR2 are WNHNN and SYGVQD (reference sequence). Trimming removed 0 bases from V and 7 bases from J, with 4 bases in between. This CDR3 has 12 residues.

The CDR3 DNA follows: TGTGCCAGCAGCCCCCCCGACAGACAAGAGACCCAGTACTTC. Protein: CASSPPDRQETQYF. The chain recombines TRBV7-6 with TRBJ2-5, with D possibly being TRBD1 (5 bases). Germline CDR1 reads SGHVS; CDR2 reads FNYEAQ. This CDR3 spans 14 amino acids. V was cut by 5 bases and J by 2 bases, with 12 bases left in between.

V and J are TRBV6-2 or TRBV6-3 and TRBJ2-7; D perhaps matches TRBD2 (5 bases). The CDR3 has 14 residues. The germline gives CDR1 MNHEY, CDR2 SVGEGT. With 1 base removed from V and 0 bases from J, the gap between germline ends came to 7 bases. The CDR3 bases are TGTGCCAGCAGTTACTACGGGGACTCCTACGAGCAGTACTTC. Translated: CASSYYGDSYEQYF.

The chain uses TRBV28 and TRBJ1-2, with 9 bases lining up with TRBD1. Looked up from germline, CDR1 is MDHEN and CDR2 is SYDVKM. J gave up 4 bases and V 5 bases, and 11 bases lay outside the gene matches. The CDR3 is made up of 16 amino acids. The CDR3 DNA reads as TGTGCCAGCAGTACCCCACAGGGGGCCGTCAGCTATGGCTACACCTTC. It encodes CASSTPQGAVSYGYTF.

The CDR3 is CASSLQGSYEQYF. The CDR3 DNA follows: TGTGCCAGCAGCTTACAGGGGTCCTACGAGCAGTACTTC. V and J are TRBV5-6 and TRBJ2-7, with 7 bases aligning to TRBD1. With V trimmed by 2 bases and J by 1 base, 0 bases remained unmatched. Looked up from germline, CDR1 is SGHDT and CDR2 is YYEEEE. This CDR3 is 13 amino acids long.

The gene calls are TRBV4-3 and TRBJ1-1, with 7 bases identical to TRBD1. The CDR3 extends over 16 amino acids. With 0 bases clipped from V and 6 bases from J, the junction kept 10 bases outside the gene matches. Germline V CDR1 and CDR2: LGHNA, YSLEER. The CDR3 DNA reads TGCGCCAGCAGCCAAGACGGGCCACTGACAGGGCCTGAAGCTTTCTTT. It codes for CASSQDGPLTGPEAFF.